One sample yielded the 23 T cell receptor beta chains listed below, sequenced in a study of vaccination and CD4 T cells after COVID-19. Their antigens are not known. Cultured CD4+ T cell DNA underwent sequencing with the Oncomine TCR Beta short-read assay. TCRdb independently ran MiXCR on the PCR reads; one entry per CDR3 protein. This table holds about 22,000 distinct CDR3 sequences, roughly two fifths found once. Time point meaning: late sampling 161 to 241 days after vaccination in a few convalescent patients. Treatment in this sample: approximately nine-day PBMC culture with coronavirus spike peptide pools or control peptides (ViraFEST assay). This specimen was CD4+ T cells from blood, cultured in vitro, taken about 7 months after SARS-CoV-2 vaccination. These receptors were collected from a human donor who had recovered from COVID-19.

This chain connects TRBV7-3 to TRBJ2-1; TRBD2 agrees at 14 bases. CDR3 length: 14 amino acids. The germline CDR1 and CDR2 sequences are SGHTA and FQGTGA. With V trimmed by 5 bases and J by 12 bases, 6 bases remained unmatched. DNA for the CDR3: TGTGCCAGCAGCCCGACTAGCGGGGGGGCCTGGCAGTTCTTC. It yields the protein CASSPTSGGAWQFF.

In regard to this clonotype: With a much larger clone just one base away, this may be a read error. This chain uses TRBV15 with TRBJ2-5; TRBD1 agrees at 9 bases. Germline CDR1 LNHNV, CDR2 YYDKDF (reference sequence). This CDR3 has 14 residues. The CDR3 nucleotides are TGTGCCACCAGCAGGGGACAGGGAGGGGAGATCCAGTACTTC. Amino acids: CATSRGQGGEIQYF. Complete variable domain (other parts from reference TRBV15 and TRBJ2-5): DAMVIQNPRYQVTQFGKPVTLSCSQTLNHNVMYWYQQKSSQAPKLLFHYYDKDFNNEADTPDNFQSRRPNTSFCFLDIRSPGLGDTAMYLCATSRGQGGEIQYFGPGTRLLVL.

There are a few counts of this clonotype. The chain links TRBV20-1 to TRBJ2-3; D gene uncertain. Looked up from germline, CDR1 is DFQATT and CDR2 is SNEGSKA (reference sequence). With 4 bases removed from V and 1 base from J, the gap between germline ends came to 12 bases. CDR3 length equals 14 residues. The CDR3 reads CSATRTARTDTQYF. Here the CDR3 DNA reads TGCAGTGCTACCAGGACGGCTCGCACAGATACGCAGTATTTT.

The chain has TRBV20-1 and TRBJ2-1; 9 nucleotides line up with TRBD2. Looked up from germline, CDR1 is DFQATT and CDR2 is SNEGSKA (reference sequence). V gave up 4 bases and J gave up 4 bases; unmatched junction bases: 5. CDR3 size: 14 residues. The CDR3 loop is CSATPSGAYNEQFF. The CDR3 nucleotides are TGCAGTGCTACCCCTAGCGGGGCTTACAATGAGCAGTTCTTC.

This sequence joins TRBV20-1 and TRBJ2-3; either TRBD1 or TRBD2 may supply D (5 bases each). The germline CDR1 and CDR2 sequences are DFQATT and SNEGSKA (reference sequence). Deletions cut 0 bases from V and 3 bases from J, with 22 bases between. The CDR3 loop spans 18 amino acids. The CDR3 bases are TGCAGTGCTAGAGATATGGGACCGAGGAGCCAGGGAACAGATACGCAGTATTTT. Translation: CSARDMGPRSQGTDTQYF.

A few counts support this clonotype. The rearrangement joins TRBV20-1 to TRBJ2-1, with 8 bases lining up with TRBD2. The CDR3 spans 14 residues. Germline trimming cut 6 bases from V and 7 bases from J; bases unmatched to any gene: 11. From germline, CDR1 is DFQATT and CDR2 SNEGSKA (reference sequence). CDR3 sequence (DNA): TGCAGTGCCCCCGGTGGCGGGGGGAGGAATGAGCAGTTCTTC. Its translation: CSAPGGGGRNEQFF.

V usage is TRBV2 and J usage is TRBJ2-1; D remains unclear. This CDR3 contains 11 residues. V shed 3 bases and J shed 5 bases, with 2 bases lying between them. Germline CDR1 is SNHLY and CDR2 is FYNNEI. CDR3: CASSDDNEQFF. CDR3 bases: TGTGCCAGCAGTGATGACAATGAGCAGTTCTTC.

This clonotype was seen repeatedly, ten times or more. This chain uses TRBV7-2 with TRBJ2-5, with TRBD2 matching over 8 bases. The CDR3 runs 15 residues. CDR1 is SGHTA and CDR2 is FQGNSA in the germline V gene. V shed 5 bases and J 4 bases; nucleotides not matched to a gene: 9. The CDR3 DNA sequence: TGTGCCAGCAGCCTTACTAGCGGACCATCAGAGACCCAGTACTTC. This encodes CASSLTSGPSETQYF.

The rearrangement joins TRBV20-1 to TRBJ1-5; possibly TRBD1 for D (6 bases). The V and J ends lost 3 bases and 6 bases respectively, with 15 bases between them. This CDR3 is 14 amino acids long. Germline V gene sequence: CDR1 DFQATT, CDR2 SNEGSKA (reference sequence). The CDR3 loop reads CSARGTGLGQPQHF. CDR3 DNA sequence: TGCAGTGCTAGGGGTACAGGGTTGGGTCAGCCCCAGCATTTT.

The chain combines TRBV20-1 with TRBJ1-2; D uncertain. This CDR3 has 11 amino acids. The germline V gene encodes CDR1 DFQATT and CDR2 SNEGSKA (reference sequence). Deletions cut 3 bases from V and 5 bases from J, with 7 bases between. CDR3 sequence (DNA): TGCAGTGCTAGCCCTGCGTATGGCTACACCTTC. It translates to CSASPAYGYTF.

This clonotype was found a few times. The chain links TRBV7-9 to TRBJ2-7; D possibly uses TRBD1 or TRBD2 (6 bases each). The length of the CDR3 is 20 residues. Trimming cost V 5 bases and J 3 bases, with 32 bases left between them. Germline lookup yields CDR1 SEHNR and CDR2 FQNEAQ (reference sequence). Written as DNA, the CDR3 is TGTGCCAGCAGCCTTACATCCACCCTTTTCCAGGGGTGGAGGGTCTACGAGCAGTACTTC. Translated, it gives CASSLTSTLFQGWRVYEQYF.

This chain joins TRBV20-1 and TRBJ1-3; 7 nucleotides match TRBD1. Looked up from germline, CDR1 is DFQATT and CDR2 is SNEGSKA (reference sequence). V dropped 3 bases and J dropped 4; count of bases not matched to a gene: 12. The CDR3 loop spans 16 amino acids. The CDR3 DNA reads as TGCAGTGCTAGCGAGGGGGCGTTGGGATGGGGAAACACCATATATTTT. Translation gives CSASEGALGWGNTIYF.

The count of this clonotype is one. The J gene is TRBJ2-7, the V gene TRBV6-2 or TRBV6-3; a weak D match, TRBD1 (5 bases). The CDR3 has 15 amino acids. The V and J ends lost 4 bases and 2 bases respectively, with 15 bases between them. The germline V gene has CDR1 MNHEY and CDR2 SVGEGT. CDR3 sequence reads: CASSFEREGAYEQYF. The CDR3 region has the DNA TGTGCCAGCAGTTTTGAGCGCGAAGGGGCCTACGAGCAGTACTTC.

This clonotype was picked up a small number of times. This rearrangement joins TRBV7-2 to TRBJ1-3, with D uncertain. Germline CDR1 SGHTA, CDR2 FQGNSA. The V end was cut by 1 base, the J end by 0 bases, with 1 base between. The CDR3 contains 13 residues. DNA for the CDR3: TGTGCCAGCAGCTTAGTCTCTGGAAACACCATATATTTT. Its translation: CASSLVSGNTIYF.

The chain joins TRBV27 to TRBJ2-1; TRBD1 matches at 7 bases. This CDR3 contains 15 residues. The V gene end was trimmed by 8 bases and the J gene end by 3 bases; junction bases not matched to a gene: 10. Germline CDR1 and CDR2: MNHEY and SMNVEV (reference sequence). The CDR3 DNA follows: TGTGCCAGCTGCCGTTTGGGACAGAGCTACAATGAGCAGTTCTTC. This codes for CASCRLGQSYNEQFF.

V and J are TRBV15 and TRBJ2-7, with TRBD1 matching 8 bases. Germline V CDR1 and CDR2: LNHNV, YYDKDF (reference sequence). V lost 0 bases, J lost 5 bases, and 6 bases stayed unmatched. The CDR3 extends over 15 amino acids. The CDR3 loop is CATSRDNTGGNEQYF. CDR3 sequence (DNA): TGTGCCACCAGCAGAGATAACACAGGGGGAAACGAGCAGTACTTC.

The V gene is TRBV12-3 or TRBV12-4, the J gene TRBJ1-2; D remains ambiguous. Trimming removed 5 bases from V and 2 bases from J, with 9 bases in between. This CDR3 is built from 13 residues. CDR3 amino acids: CASSREPNYGYTF. For the CDR3, the DNA is TGTGCCAGCAGTCGCGAACCCAACTATGGCTACACCTTC.

This clonotype was observed a few times. J is TRBJ2-7 and V is TRBV2; D call uncertain. There are 13 residues in the CDR3. Germline V gene data show CDR1 as SNHLY and CDR2 as FYNNEI. V lost 8 bases, J lost 2 bases, and 13 bases lay in between. This CDR3 reads CASSLPLTYEQYF. DNA of the CDR3: TGTGCCAGCTCCCTGCCGCTGACCTACGAGCAGTACTTC.

A word on this clonotype: A far larger clone is a single base away, which makes a read error likely. The chain uses TRBV11-1 and TRBJ2-7, with 10 bases fitting TRBD2. The junction had 8 bases not matched to a gene; V was cut back by 2 bases and J by 7 bases. Germline CDR1 reads SGHAT; CDR2 reads FQDESV (reference sequence). The CDR3 extends over 15 amino acids. The CDR3 nucleotides are TGTGCCAGCAGCTTAAGTCTAGCGGGAGCCAATGAGCAGTACTTC. Protein sequence: CASSLSLAGANEQYF. The full variable domain, rest sourced from reference TRBV11-1 and TRBJ2-7, is EAEVAQSPRYKITEKSQAVAFWCDPISGHATLYWYRQILGQGPELLVQFQDESVVDDSQLPKDRFSAERLKGVDSTLKIQPAELGDSAMYLCASSLSLAGANEQYFGPGTRLTVT.

This clonotype has a handful of counts. CDR3 in DNA: TGCAGTGCTAGAGAAGGGGGCAGCGACTATGGCTACACCTTC. Protein product: CSAREGGSDYGYTF. The chain has TRBV20-1 and TRBJ1-2; 7 bases line up with TRBD1. The germline CDR1 and CDR2 sequences are DFQATT and SNEGSKA (reference sequence). This CDR3 comprises 14 residues. J lost 3 bases, V lost 0 bases, and 4 bases had no gene match.

The V gene is TRBV21-1, the J gene TRBJ2-7; the D segment call TRBD1 is taken from the table without a DNA check. TRBV21-1 is deemed a pseudogene. The CDR3 has 15 residues. CDR3 loop: CASSTRDVSVLEQYF. CDR3 bases: TGTGCCAGCAGCACCCGGGACGTATCCGTCTTAGAGCAGTACTTC.

V and J are TRBV6-1 and TRBJ1-2; TRBD1 might be the D (6 bases). This CDR3 comprises 15 residues. Trimming pared 6 bases from V and 3 bases from J, leaving 17 bases between. CDR1 is MNHNS, CDR2 SASEGT, per germline. The CDR3 DNA reads as TGTGCCAGCAGCGACAAAAGGGGGAATGACTATGGCTACACCTTC. Its translation is CASSDKRGNDYGYTF.

This clonotype was counted ten times or more. V is TRBV20-1 and J is TRBJ1-5, with TRBD1 identical over 9 bases. This CDR3 spans 13 amino acids. Trimming at V came to 5 bases and at J to 4 bases, leaving 3 bases not matched to a gene. Looked up from germline, CDR1 is DFQATT and CDR2 is SNEGSKA (reference sequence). The chain's CDR3 is CSAATGGNQPQHF. CDR3 sequence (DNA): TGCAGTGCTGCGACAGGGGGTAATCAGCCCCAGCATTTT.